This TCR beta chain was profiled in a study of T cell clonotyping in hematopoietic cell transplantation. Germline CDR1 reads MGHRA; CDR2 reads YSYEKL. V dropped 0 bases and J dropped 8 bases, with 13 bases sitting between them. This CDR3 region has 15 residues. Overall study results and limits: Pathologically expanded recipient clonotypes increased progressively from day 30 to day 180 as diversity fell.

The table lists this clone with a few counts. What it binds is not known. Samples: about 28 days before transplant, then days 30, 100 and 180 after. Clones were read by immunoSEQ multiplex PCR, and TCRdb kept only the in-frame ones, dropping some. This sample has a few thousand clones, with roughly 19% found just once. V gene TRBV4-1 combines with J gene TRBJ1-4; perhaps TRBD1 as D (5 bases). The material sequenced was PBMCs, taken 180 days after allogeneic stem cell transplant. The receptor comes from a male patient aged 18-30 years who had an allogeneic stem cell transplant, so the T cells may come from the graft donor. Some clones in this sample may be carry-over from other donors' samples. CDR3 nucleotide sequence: TGCGCCAGCAGCCAAGAGGCCAGGGATGAAGAAAAACTGTTTTTT. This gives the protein CASSQEARDEEKLFF.